The 12 T cell receptor beta chains listed next were all sequenced from one sample in a study of blood T cell repertoires in COVID-19. Generated by immunoSEQ multiplex PCR, the TCRdb table keeps only in-frame clones and is missing some. Found here are about 280,000 clones, nearly 90% of them singletons; the top ten hold around 1%. Sequenced: PBMCs or T cells enriched from blood (not recorded which). These receptors were collected from a woman in her 30s who had recovered from COVID-19.

The chain employs TRBV2 and TRBJ1-2; no firm D call. The CDR3 covers 18 residues. Trimming stripped 6 bases from V and 2 bases from J, with 25 bases between. CDR1 is SNHLY and CDR2 is FYNNEI in the germline V gene. In nucleotides, the CDR3 is TGTGCCAGCAGCCCGACCCGGGGAGGCAGGTCGGGCAACTATGGCTACACCTTC. It codes for CASSPTRGGRSGNYGYTF.

The chain recombines TRBV7-3 with TRBJ2-5; tentative D call: TRBD1 (6 bases). This CDR3 contains 13 residues. Germline CDR1 reads SGHTA; CDR2 reads FQGTGA. The V gene lost 4 bases and the J gene lost 2 bases, with 8 bases spanning the gap. This CDR3 reads CASSSGQQETQYF. CDR3 coding DNA: TGTGCCAGCAGCTCAGGACAGCAAGAGACCCAGTACTTC.

The rearrangement uses TRBV7-6 and TRBJ1-1, with a weak D call TRBD1 (6 bases). The CDR3 runs to 15 residues. Germline V gives CDR1 SGHVS, CDR2 FNYEAQ. Trimming removed 1 base from V and 3 bases from J, with 12 bases in between. This CDR3 is CASSLGTGWDTEAFF. CDR3 sequence (DNA): TGTGCCAGCAGCTTAGGTACAGGGTGGGACACTGAAGCTTTCTTT.

The chain joins TRBV9 to TRBJ2-7; 11 bases line up with TRBD2. The V gene end was trimmed by 4 bases and the J gene end by 3 bases; junction bases not matched to a gene: 18. Germline V gene sequence: CDR1 SGDLS, CDR2 YYNGEE. There are 19 residues in the CDR3. CDR3 sequence (DNA): TGTGCCAGCAGCCCCCGAGGCGGTAGCGGGAGGGGAATGGGCTACGAGCAGTACTTC. It specifies CASSPRGGSGRGMGYEQYF.

This chain connects TRBV6-6 to TRBJ1-5; 9 bases are a match to TRBD1. The CDR3 has 16 amino acids. The germline gives CDR1 MNHNY, CDR2 SVGAGI (reference sequence). V shed 5 bases, J shed 2 bases, and the junction held 7 bases outside the gene matches. CDR3 residues: CASSGRTGVGNQPQHF. The CDR3 DNA reads as TGTGCCAGCAGTGGGAGGACAGGGGTCGGCAATCAGCCCCAGCATTTT.

The chain has TRBV25-1 and TRBJ1-4, with D unresolved. V was trimmed by 11 bases and J by 7 bases, leaving 23 bases between them. Germline assignment: CDR1 MGHDK and CDR2 SYGVNS. The CDR3 extends over 15 amino acids. CDR3 region: CAQQRVLGNREKLFF. The CDR3, as DNA: TGTGCCCAGCAGCGGGTTTTGGGGAACCGTGAAAAACTGTTTTTT.

The chain recombines TRBV13 with TRBJ2-7; 8 nucleotides match TRBD2. J gave up 3 bases and V 5 bases, and 12 bases lay outside the gene matches. CDR3 length equals 16 residues. Per the germline V gene, CDR1 is PRHDT and CDR2 is FYEKMQ (reference sequence). The CDR3: CASSPPAGGFYYEQYF. DNA of the CDR3: TGTGCCAGCAGCCCCCCCGCGGGGGGCTTCTACTACGAGCAGTACTTC.

V is TRBV6-6 and J is TRBJ2-3; 7 bases map to TRBD2. The germline V gene has CDR1 MNHNY and CDR2 SVGAGI (reference sequence). V shed 0 bases and J 3 bases; nucleotides not matched to a gene: 0. The CDR3 runs to 14 residues. CDR3: CASSYSGGTDTQYF. The CDR3, as DNA: TGTGCCAGCAGTTACTCGGGGGGGACAGATACGCAGTATTTT.

The V call is TRBV30, the J call TRBJ2-4; D is perhaps TRBD1 (5 bases). Trimming took 4 bases from V and 7 from J, leaving 11 bases between them. The germline V gene has CDR1 GTSNPN and CDR2 SVGIG (reference sequence). The CDR3 contains 12 residues. The DNA of the CDR3 is TGTGCCTGGAAAGGGGAAGGGAACATTCAGTACTTC. As protein: CAWKGEGNIQYF. The variable domain in full, with the rest retrieved from reference TRBV30 and TRBJ2-4, is SQTIHQWPATLVQPVGSPLSLECTVEGTSNPNLYWYRQAAGRGLQLLFYSVGIGQISSEVPQNLSASRPQDRQFILSSKKLLLSDSGFYLCAWKGEGNIQYFGAGTRLSVL.

The chain recombines TRBV19 with TRBJ1-2, with 9 bases identical to TRBD1. V shed 8 bases, J shed 3 bases, and the junction held 4 bases outside the gene matches. The CDR3 contains 13 residues. The germline CDR1 and CDR2 sequences are LNHDA and SQIVND (reference sequence). The CDR3 reads CASATGGDYGYTF. CDR3 in DNA: TGTGCCAGTGCGACAGGGGGGGACTATGGCTACACCTTC.

The J gene is TRBJ1-1, the V gene TRBV7-3; no reliable D call. CDR3 size: 15 residues. Germline V gene lookup returns CDR1 SGHTA and CDR2 FQGTGA. Deletions cut 4 bases from V and 0 bases from J, with 12 bases between. The CDR3 here is CASSSTGIMNTEAFF. The CDR3, as DNA: TGTGCCAGCAGCTCCACGGGGATCATGAACACTGAAGCTTTCTTT.

The V call is TRBV4-3, the J call TRBJ2-7; TRBD2 might be the D (6 bases). Germline V gives CDR1 LGHNA, CDR2 YSLEER. V was pared by 2 bases and J by 2 bases, with 10 bases between. The CDR3 is made up of 14 amino acids. Here the CDR3 DNA reads TGCGCCAGCAGCCAACAACCGGGGGCCTACGAGCAGTACTTC. Its translation is CASSQQPGAYEQYF.